This T cell receptor (beta chain) was recovered during a study of human T cells and chemical hapten exposure (dated by TCRdb to 2020 to 2022). A note on the overall study: For sensitization, 2% DPC in acetone was applied to a roughly 2 cm by roughly 2 cm area of upper inner arm skin. Weekly therapeutic DPC doses were additionally applied to the scalp of patients throughout the roughly 26-week study period. Patch testing was performed on the upper back with Finn chambers containing 0.01% DPC, and the patch tests were scored after 6 days according to International Contact Dermatitis Research Group standards. Alopecia areata with under or over 50% scalp involvement, alopecia totalis and alopecia universalis were represented in the patient cohort, which was mostly female. The libraries were sequenced as a pool, and the TCR yield per sample differed mostly because of small variations in library volumes within the pool. The study tracked peripheral blood TCR repertoire changes in vivo during primary and secondary sensitization to the hapten diphenylcyclopropenone (DPC) in alopecia patients. Patient blood was sampled pre-sensitization (week 0) and at 2, 6 and about 24 weeks after DPC sensitization. Blood for TCR sequencing was provided by twenty-nine alopecia patients at one to four time points (pre-sensitization, 2, 6 and 24 weeks).

Interpreted using the paper, the time point label stands for: patch test 3, about 24 weeks after DPC sensitization. Read against the paper, the sample's treatment or condition label means: therapeutic diphenylcyclopropenone sensitization with weekly scalp DPC. Blood at each patch-test visit was drawn before the patch test was applied. Patients were eligible if aged 18 to 70, diagnosed with alopecia and judged suitable for DPC therapy, and pregnant patients were excluded. Total RNA was extracted from unfractionated whole blood that had been collected in Tempus Blood RNA tubes. Study-level results and caveats: Repeated subsampling changed both the strength of the expansion versus patch-test correlation and the threshold at which that correlation became significant. Because every patient had alopecia, a presumed autoimmune disease, the patients' immune response might differ from that of healthy individuals. DPC sensitization did not change how many TCRs were above 1 in 1000 frequency, and no evidence was found of alterations in global repertoire structure. A positive correlation was found between the number of PT1 expanded TCRs and patch test score, with significance reached at thresholds 8, 16 and 32 but not 4. Compared with pre-sensitization or healthy control sets, expanded TCRs formed significantly more large CDR3 similarity clusters, which is consistent with antigen-driven responses.

The library was generated by RACE. The listed sequencing device is NextSeq 500. During library preparation, unique molecular identifiers were attached to individual cDNA molecules so that TCRs could be counted in a quantitative, reproducible way. For every blood RNA sample, sequencing covered both the TCR alpha and TCR beta chains. From the authors' description of their analysis: The median number of TCRs per sample was 85,000 to 100,000, ranging from 23,224 to 690,600. The Decombinator software suite was used to annotate V, J and CDR3 in the TCR reads. To make PS versus PT1 abundance plots, every sample was subsampled to the same number of TCRs (28,000). TCRs were defined as expanded if absent before sensitization and observed at least eight times at the 2-week time point. The public reads were reprocessed in TCRdb via fastp at Q25 and MiXCR, keeping in-frame beta chains. For every CDR3 protein sequence, its rows merge into one entry that carries the most common genes and DNA. TCRdb's processing, not the authors', yielded these V and J calls. For this sample the table gives approximately 88,000 distinct CDR3 sequences, of which approximately 13% were detected only once. About 5.7% of the sample goes to the ten largest clones.

CDR1 and CDR2 were assigned from the germline V gene (reference sequence) as SGHKS and YYEKEE. The trim is 7 bases for V and 0 bases for J, with a gap of 8 bases between the germline ends. From the cysteine up to the phenylalanine, the CDR3 has a length of 12 residues. Just CDR3 DNA is preserved here, 36 bases in frame from base 1. This clonotype is regarded as medium-sized (0.01 to 0.1%). Its antigen has not been determined. No much larger clonotype is one base removed from it; base qualities were not supplied. The source material was whole blood, sampled in connection with sensitization to the hapten diphenylcyclopropenone (DPC). The rearrangement joined TRBV5-5 to TRBJ2-7; a tentative D match to TRBD2 spans 5 bases. This TCR was recovered from a woman in her forties or fifties with alopecia areata. Some clones in this sample may be carry-over from other donors' samples. The CDR3 has the sequence CASFSDSYEQYF. The DNA sequence is as follows: TGTGCCAGCTTTAGCGACTCCTACGAGCAGTACTTC.